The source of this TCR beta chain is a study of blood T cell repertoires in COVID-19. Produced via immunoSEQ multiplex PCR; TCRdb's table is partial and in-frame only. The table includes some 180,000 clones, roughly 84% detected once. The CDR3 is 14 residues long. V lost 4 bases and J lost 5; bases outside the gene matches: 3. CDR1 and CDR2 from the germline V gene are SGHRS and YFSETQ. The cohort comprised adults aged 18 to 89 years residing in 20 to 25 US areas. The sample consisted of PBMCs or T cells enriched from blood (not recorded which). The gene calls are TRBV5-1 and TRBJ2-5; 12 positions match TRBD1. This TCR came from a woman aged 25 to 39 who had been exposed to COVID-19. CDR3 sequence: CASSGTGGGETQYF. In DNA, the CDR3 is TGCGCCAGCAGCGGGACAGGGGGCGGGGAGACCCAGTACTTC.